A single sample is the source of the 28 T cell receptor beta chains below, sequenced in a study of blood T cell repertoires in COVID-19. The table came from immunoSEQ multiplex PCR; TCRdb's copy has only in-frame clones and leaves some out. The sample has fewer than 400,000 clones, 85% seen once; the top ten hold more than 3%. The sample consisted of peripheral blood. The receptor source for this set is a woman between 18 and 29 years old with acute or convalescent COVID-19.

The chain links TRBV14 to TRBJ2-3, with 7 nucleotides matching TRBD2. The germline V gene has CDR1 SGHDN and CDR2 FVKESK. The CDR3 is 18 amino acids. V lost 0 bases, J lost 3 bases, and 12 bases stayed unmatched. DNA of the CDR3: TGTGCCAGCAGCCAAGATTATTGGTCAGCGGGGCGAACAGATACGCAGTATTTT. It codes for CASSQDYWSAGRTDTQYF.

This chain uses TRBV4-2 with TRBJ1-2, with 9 positions matching TRBD1. The CDR3 is 14 amino acids. The germline CDR1 and CDR2 sequences are LGHNA and YNFKEQ. After removal of 6 bases from V and 7 bases from J, the junction contained 9 bases not matched to a gene. CDR3 loop: CASRGIGQGSGYTF. The CDR3 DNA reads as TGTGCCAGCAGAGGCATCGGACAGGGGTCTGGCTACACCTTC.

J is TRBJ1-1 and V is TRBV28; D is unclear. CDR3 size: 17 residues. CDR1 MDHEN and CDR2 SYDVKM come from the germline V gene. V was pared by 7 bases and J by 3 bases, with 24 bases between. The DNA of the CDR3 is TGTGCCAGCACCTCCCACATCAACGAACGGGTGTACACTGAAGCTTTCTTT. Protein: CASTSHINERVYTEAFF. Drawing the rest from reference TRBV28 and TRBJ1-1, the complete variable domain is DVKVTQSSRYLVKRTGEKVFLECVQDMDHENMFWYRQDPGLGLRLIYFSYDVKMKEKGDIPEGYSVSREKKERFSLILESASTNQTSMYLCASTSHINERVYTEAFFGQGTRLTVV.

A single count supports this clone. The chain joins TRBV5-1 to TRBJ1-4; the match to TRBD1 covers 12 bases. The germline V gene has CDR1 SGHRS and CDR2 YFSETQ. V lost 4 bases and J lost 8; bases outside the gene matches: 3. This CDR3 spans 14 amino acids. CDR3 nucleotides: TGCGCCAGCAGCGAGGGACAGGGGGCAGAAAAACTGTTTTTT. Translation: CASSEGQGAEKLFF. Full variable domain (rest looked up from reference TRBV5-1 and TRBJ1-4): KAGVTQTPRYLIKTRGQQVTLSCSPISGHRSVSWYQQTPGQGLQFLFEYFSETQRNKGNFPGRFSGRQFSNSRSEMNVSTLELGDSALYLCASSEGQGAEKLFFGSGTQLSVL.

The rearrangement uses TRBV10-3 and TRBJ1-2; TRBD1 matches 7 bases. CDR1 is ENHRY, CDR2 SYGVKD, per germline. Trimming removed 0 bases from V and 3 bases from J; junction bases left unmatched: 10. The length of the CDR3 is 17 residues. CDR3 in amino acids: CAISESKSTGLYYGYTF. The DNA for the CDR3 is TGTGCCATCAGTGAGTCAAAGTCGACAGGGTTGTACTATGGCTACACCTTC.

The CDR3 region has the DNA TGTGCCAGCAGCTTATCCAGGGCAGGCGATGAGCAGTTCTTC. Translation: CASSLSRAGDEQFF. The rearrangement links TRBV11-2 to TRBJ2-1, with a tentative D call TRBD1 (5 bases). The CDR3 contains 14 residues. Germline V CDR1 and CDR2: SGHAT, FQNNGV. Trimming left V 2 bases short and J 8 bases short, with 13 bases between.

This chain joins TRBV19 and TRBJ1-4; TRBD1 is a possible D gene (5 bases). The CDR3 is 17 amino acids. Between the trimmed V and J ends, which lost 6 bases and 1 base, there was a span of 18 bases. In germline, CDR1 is LNHDA, CDR2 SQIVND (reference sequence). The CDR3 loop is CASRLLTAGVTNEKLFF. The DNA of the CDR3 is TGTGCCAGTAGGCTATTGACAGCGGGGGTAACTAATGAAAAACTGTTTTTT.

This chain connects TRBV19 to TRBJ2-3; perhaps TRBD2 as D (6 bases). Trimming stripped 5 bases from V and 9 bases from J, with 21 bases between. The CDR3 sequence is 15 residues long. Germline V gives CDR1 LNHDA, CDR2 SQIVND (reference sequence). In nucleotides, the CDR3 is TGTGCCAGTAGTCTTAGCGGATCCCCGCCGGGGACGCAGTATTTT. Residues: CASSLSGSPPGTQYF.

This clone was detected only once. The gene calls are TRBV19 and TRBJ2-7, with 9 bases identical to TRBD2. Unmatched junction bases numbered 7, after V lost 3 bases and J lost 4 bases. The germline V gene has CDR1 LNHDA and CDR2 SQIVND (reference sequence). This CDR3 has 15 residues. This CDR3 is CASSMGREGRYEQYF. In DNA form, the CDR3 reads TGTGCCAGTAGTATGGGGCGGGAGGGCCGGTACGAGCAGTACTTC.

This chain joins TRBV2 and TRBJ1-4; D is possibly TRBD1 (6 bases). The CDR3 has 14 residues. V lost 3 bases and J 5 bases, leaving 10 bases between the germline ends. Germline V gene lookup returns CDR1 SNHLY and CDR2 FYNNEI. The CDR3 loop is CASSEGALNEKLFF. CDR3 nucleotides: TGTGCCAGCAGTGAGGGGGCACTAAATGAAAAACTGTTTTTT.

The chain combines TRBV2 with TRBJ1-1; D not certain. V was cut by 3 bases and J by 0 bases, with 8 bases left in between. The germline V gene encodes CDR1 SNHLY and CDR2 FYNNEI. This CDR3 has 14 residues. The CDR3 loop reads CASSDMPMNTEAFF. CDR3 coding DNA: TGTGCCAGCAGTGATATGCCTATGAACACTGAAGCTTTCTTT.

This chain links TRBV15 with TRBJ2-7, with 10 nucleotides matching TRBD1. The CDR3 spans 13 residues. The germline V gene has CDR1 LNHNV and CDR2 YYDKDF (reference sequence). The V segment lost 5 bases and the J segment 4 bases; nucleotides outside the gene matches: 2. CDR3 amino acids: CATSRDRGYEQYF. In nucleotides, the CDR3 is TGTGCCACCAGCCGGGACAGGGGTTACGAGCAGTACTTC.

The gene calls are TRBV7-9 and TRBJ1-1; 7 bases are shared with TRBD1. The CDR3 extends over 14 amino acids. Germline loops: CDR1 SEHNR, CDR2 FQNEAQ (reference sequence). J was trimmed by 2 bases and V by 5 bases; bases with no gene match: 5. The CDR3 DNA follows: TGTGCCAGCAGCGGAAACAGGGGTAACACTGAAGCTTTCTTT. This translates into CASSGNRGNTEAFF.

This chain's CDR3 is CASSFGFSYEQYF. The CDR3, as DNA: TGTGCCAGCAGTTTCGGGTTTTCCTACGAGCAGTACTTC. The chain carries TRBV12-3 or TRBV12-4 and TRBJ2-7, with no clear D. The CDR3 length is 13 residues. Trimming stripped 3 bases from V and 1 base from J, with 7 bases between.

The J gene is TRBJ2-2, the V gene TRBV6-6, with 12 bases that match TRBD2. The trim removed 7 bases at V and 6 bases at J, leaving 3 bases unmatched. Germline CDR1 reads MNHNY; CDR2 reads SVGAGI (reference sequence). The CDR3 spans 14 residues. In nucleotides, the CDR3 is TGTGCCAGCACCTCTAGCGGGGGGGCCGGGGAGCTGTTTTTT. Its protein is CASTSSGGAGELFF.

This clone was observed a handful of times. This chain uses TRBV12-3 or TRBV12-4 with TRBJ1-2; D is possibly TRBD1 (5 bases). The ends were cut back, 7 bases at V and 5 bases at J, with 11 bases in the middle. The CDR3 has 12 residues. The CDR3 sequence: CASIRRTYGYTF. The CDR3 DNA reads TGTGCCAGCATTCGCCGGACATATGGCTACACCTTC.

The chain couples TRBV5-8 to TRBJ2-5; TRBD2 matches at 10 bases. The germline CDR1 and CDR2 sequences are SGHTS and YDEGEE. The CDR3 contains 15 residues. J gave up 7 bases and V 1 base, and 7 bases lay outside the gene matches. This CDR3 is CASSLQPSGSGTQYF. CDR3 coding DNA: TGTGCCAGCAGCTTGCAGCCTAGCGGGAGTGGGACCCAGTACTTC.

The genes are TRBV29-1 and TRBJ1-5; a weak D match, TRBD1 (6 bases). The CDR3 has 13 amino acids. The V and J ends lost 4 bases and 5 bases respectively, with 12 bases between them. Germline CDR1 SQVTM, CDR2 ANQGSEA. The DNA of the CDR3 is TGCAGCGTTGGGGGGGGCTTGGATCAGCCCCAGCATTTT. Residues: CSVGGGLDQPQHF. The full variable domain, in which reference TRBV29-1 and TRBJ1-5 provide the parts outside the CDR3, is SAVISQKPSRDICQRGTSLTIQCQVDSQVTMMFWYRQQPGQSLTLIATANQGSEATYESGFVIDKFPISRPNLTFSTLTVSNMSPEDSSIYLCSVGGGLDQPQHFGDGTRLSIL.

The chain couples TRBV28 to TRBJ2-7; 11 bases match TRBD1. Germline V gene lookup returns CDR1 MDHEN and CDR2 SYDVKM. This CDR3 has 16 residues. V lost 5 bases, J lost 7 bases, and 13 bases stayed unmatched. The CDR3 DNA follows: TGTGCCAGCAGTCTTAGTATGGACAGGGGGCTTGAAGAGCAGTACTTC. Protein product: CASSLSMDRGLEEQYF.

CDR3 in amino acids: CASSGRLENIQYF. In nucleotides, the CDR3 is TGTGCCAGCAGCGGCAGACTAGAAAACATTCAGTACTTC. The chain employs TRBV11-3 and TRBJ2-4; a weak D match, TRBD2 (6 bases). CDR3 length: 13 residues. Trimming took 5 bases from V and 5 from J, leaving 10 bases between them. The germline CDR1 and CDR2 sequences are SGHNT and YENEEA.

The V call is TRBV5-1, the J call TRBJ1-5; 10 nucleotides agree with TRBD1. The trim removed 0 bases at V and 2 bases at J, leaving 2 bases unmatched. The CDR3 totals 16 residues. Germline V lookup: CDR1 SGHRS, CDR2 YFSETQ. CDR3: CASSLAGTGGNQPQHF. The CDR3 bases are TGCGCCAGCAGCTTGGCCGGGACAGGGGGCAATCAGCCCCAGCATTTT.

This clone was observed a single time. V gene TRBV20-1 combines with J gene TRBJ1-1, with 7 bases lining up with TRBD1. Germline V lookup: CDR1 DFQATT, CDR2 SNEGSKA (reference sequence). J lost 10 bases, V lost 5 bases, and 7 bases had no gene match. The CDR3 spans 11 residues. CDR3 sequence: CSAVDRVRAFF. The CDR3, as DNA: TGCAGTGCTGTTGACAGGGTAAGAGCTTTCTTT.

This clone was seen only a few times. The rearrangement joins TRBV24-1 to TRBJ2-2; 12 bases are a match to TRBD2. Germline assignment: CDR1 KGHDR and CDR2 SFDVKD. The CDR3 length is 17 residues. The trim removed 4 bases at V and 2 bases at J, leaving 4 bases unmatched. CDR3 protein: CATSERTSGINTGELFF. CDR3 DNA sequence: TGTGCCACCAGTGAACGGACTAGCGGGATCAACACCGGGGAGCTGTTTTTT.

Regarding this clone: In the same sample, other DNA sequences code for this CDR3. The V call is TRBV19, the J call TRBJ1-2; D is uncertain. Germline V gene lookup returns CDR1 LNHDA and CDR2 SQIVND (reference sequence). The CDR3 has 13 amino acids. With 3 bases removed from V and 4 bases from J, the gap between germline ends came to 9 bases. The CDR3 loop is CASSMARIYGYTF. As DNA, the CDR3 is TGTGCCAGTAGTATGGCCAGGATCTATGGCTACACCTTC. Drawing the rest from reference TRBV19 and TRBJ1-2, the complete variable domain is DGGITQSPKYLFRKEGQNVTLSCEQNLNHDAMYWYRQDPGQGLRLIYYSQIVNDFQKGDIAEGYSVSREKKESFPLTVTSAQKNPTAFYLCASSMARIYGYTFGSGTRLTVV.

The CDR3 DNA reads as TGTGCCAGCAGTGGGTGGTACTTCGCGAACACCGGGGAGCTGTTTTTT. It encodes CASSGWYFANTGELFF. The chain couples TRBV2 to TRBJ2-2, with no clear D. This CDR3 is 16 amino acids long. V lost 4 bases and J lost 0, with 12 bases in between. Germline CDR1 reads SNHLY; CDR2 reads FYNNEI.

This clone has just a few counts. The rearrangement uses TRBV24-1 and TRBJ2-2; TRBD1 matches at 8 bases. J was trimmed by 3 bases and V by 1 base; bases with no gene match: 0. The CDR3 has 15 amino acids. The germline V gene has CDR1 KGHDR and CDR2 SFDVKD. The CDR3 nucleotides are TGTGCCACCAGTGATTTACAGGGGGACACCGGGGAGCTGTTTTTT. Translation: CATSDLQGDTGELFF.

The sample holds one count of this clone. The chain combines TRBV6-2 or TRBV6-3 with TRBJ2-3, with TRBD2 matching 14 bases. Germline V gene data show CDR1 as MNHEY and CDR2 as SVGEGT. The V gene end was trimmed by 5 bases and the J gene end by 6 bases; junction bases not matched to a gene: 7. The CDR3 runs 16 residues. The DNA of the CDR3 is TGTGCCAGCAGTGTCCCGACTAGCGGGGGGGTGGATACGCAGTATTTT. Its protein is CASSVPTSGGVDTQYF.

This chain links TRBV14 with TRBJ2-3, with D possibly matching TRBD2 (6 bases). Germline loops: CDR1 SGHDN, CDR2 FVKESK. Between the trimmed V and J ends, which lost 0 bases and 3 bases, there was a span of 13 bases. The CDR3 has 16 amino acids. This CDR3 reads CASSQDYGSRTDTQYF. CDR3 in DNA: TGTGCCAGCAGCCAAGATTACGGGAGTCGGACAGATACGCAGTATTTT. The whole variable domain, remainder taken from reference TRBV14 and TRBJ2-3, is EAGVTQFPSHSVIEKGQTVTLRCDPISGHDNLYWYRRVMGKEIKFLLHFVKESKQDESGMPNNRFLAERTGGTYSTLKVQPAELEDSGVYFCASSQDYGSRTDTQYFGPGTRLTVL.